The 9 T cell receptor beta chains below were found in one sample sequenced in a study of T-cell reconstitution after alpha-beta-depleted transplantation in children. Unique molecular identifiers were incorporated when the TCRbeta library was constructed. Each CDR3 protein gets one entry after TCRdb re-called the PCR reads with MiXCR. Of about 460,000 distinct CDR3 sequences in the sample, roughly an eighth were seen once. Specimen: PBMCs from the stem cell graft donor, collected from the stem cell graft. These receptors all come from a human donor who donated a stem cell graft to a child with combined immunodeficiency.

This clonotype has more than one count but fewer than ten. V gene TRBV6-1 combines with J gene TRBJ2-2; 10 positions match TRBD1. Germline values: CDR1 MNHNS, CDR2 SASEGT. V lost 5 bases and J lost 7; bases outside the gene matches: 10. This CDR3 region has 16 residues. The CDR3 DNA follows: TGTGCCAGCAGTATGGGACAGGGGATGTATGGCGGGGAGCTGTTTTTT. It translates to CASSMGQGMYGGELFF.

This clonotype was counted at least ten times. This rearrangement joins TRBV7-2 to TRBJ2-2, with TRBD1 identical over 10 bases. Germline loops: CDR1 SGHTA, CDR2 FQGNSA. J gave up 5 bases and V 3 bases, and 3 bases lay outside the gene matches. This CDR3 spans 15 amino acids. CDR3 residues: CASSLTGGETGELFF. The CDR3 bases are TGTGCCAGCAGCTTGACAGGGGGCGAAACCGGGGAGCTGTTTTTT.

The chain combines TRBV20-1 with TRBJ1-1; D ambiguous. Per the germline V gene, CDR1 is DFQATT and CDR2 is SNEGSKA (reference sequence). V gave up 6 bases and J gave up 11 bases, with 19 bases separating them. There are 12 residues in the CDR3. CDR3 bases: TGCAGTGCCGAGAAGGCTAGGGAGTGGGCTTTCTTT. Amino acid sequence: CSAEKAREWAFF.

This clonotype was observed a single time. CDR3 residues: CASSLGFLRDRGLEQYF. CDR3 nucleotides: TGTGCCAGCAGCTTGGGGTTTCTCCGGGACAGGGGGCTTGAGCAGTACTTC. This chain connects TRBV5-5 to TRBJ2-7, with TRBD1 identical over 12 bases. Trimming removed 0 bases from V and 7 bases from J; junction bases left unmatched: 11. CDR1 SGHKS and CDR2 YYEKEE come from the germline V gene (reference sequence). There are 17 residues in the CDR3.

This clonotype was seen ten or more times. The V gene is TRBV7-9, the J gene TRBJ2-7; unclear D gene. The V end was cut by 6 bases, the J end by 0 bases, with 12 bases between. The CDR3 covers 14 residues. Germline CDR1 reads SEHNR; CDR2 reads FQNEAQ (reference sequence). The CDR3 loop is CASSIEQYSYEQYF. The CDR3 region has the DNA TGTGCCAGCAGTATCGAACAATACTCCTACGAGCAGTACTTC.

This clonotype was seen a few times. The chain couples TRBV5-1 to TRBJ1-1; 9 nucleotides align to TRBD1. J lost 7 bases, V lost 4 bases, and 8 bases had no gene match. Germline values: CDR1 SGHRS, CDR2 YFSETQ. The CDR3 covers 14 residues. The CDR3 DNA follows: TGCGCCAGCAGCCCCGGGACAGGGTACAATGAAGCTTTCTTT. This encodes CASSPGTGYNEAFF.

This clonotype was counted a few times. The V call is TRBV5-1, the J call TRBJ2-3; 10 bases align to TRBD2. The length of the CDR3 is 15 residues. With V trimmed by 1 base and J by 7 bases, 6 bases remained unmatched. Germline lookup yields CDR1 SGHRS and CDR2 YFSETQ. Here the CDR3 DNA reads TGCGCCAGCAGCTTGAGCACTAGCGGGGCGTATACGCAGTATTTT. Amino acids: CASSLSTSGAYTQYF.

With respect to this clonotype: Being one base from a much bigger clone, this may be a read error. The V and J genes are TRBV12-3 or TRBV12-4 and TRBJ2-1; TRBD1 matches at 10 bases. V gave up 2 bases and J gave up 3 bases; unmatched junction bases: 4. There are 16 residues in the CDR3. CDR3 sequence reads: CASSLLTGGYYNEQFF. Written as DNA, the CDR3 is TGTGCCAGCAGTTTACTGACAGGGGGCTACTACAATGAGCAGTTCTTC.

This chain's CDR3 is CASIPYGRWTSEGSTDTQYF. As DNA, the CDR3 is TGTGCCAGCATCCCATATGGCCGTTGGACTAGCGAGGGAAGCACAGATACGCAGTATTTT. V is TRBV28 and J is TRBJ2-3; TRBD2 matches 9 bases. The CDR3 is 20 amino acids. The J segment lost 0 bases and the V segment lost 7 bases, leaving 20 bases of the junction unmatched. Germline assignment: CDR1 MDHEN and CDR2 SYDVKM.